This T cell receptor (beta chain) was captured in a study of identical twins. The study's findings and limits: Without tracking the same donors, conclusions rested on cross-sectional statistical analysis. Within cord blood, abundant beta clonotypes carried fewer insertions, but memory repertoires showed no such trend. Out-of-frame alpha sequences common to twins exhibited an excess of low generation probability.

Concerning this clonotype itself: Antigen unknown.

In germline, CDR1 is LGHNA, CDR2 YNFKEQ. The CDR3 loop spans 16 amino acids. The V and J ends lost 5 bases and 1 base, in that order; junction bases with no gene match: 4. A template switching step contributed a universal primer site, while unique molecular identifiers were present in the cDNA. One entry per CDR3 protein, called by TCRdb with MiXCR from the 5' RACE reads. Of approximately 220,000 distinct CDR3 sequences listed, about 7.5% were seen once; the top ten hold approximately 2%. These data were likewise used in another study, on yellow fever vaccine responses in identical twins.

The source of this sequence is a woman younger than 30 in good health. The chain combines TRBV4-2 with TRBJ2-3, with 12 bases fitting TRBD1. What was sequenced was memory (CD45RO+) T cells sorted from blood. The CDR3 coding sequence is TGTGCCAGCAGCTCCGGGACAGGGGGCCGCACAGATACGCAGTATTTT. It translates to CASSSGTGGRTDTQYF.